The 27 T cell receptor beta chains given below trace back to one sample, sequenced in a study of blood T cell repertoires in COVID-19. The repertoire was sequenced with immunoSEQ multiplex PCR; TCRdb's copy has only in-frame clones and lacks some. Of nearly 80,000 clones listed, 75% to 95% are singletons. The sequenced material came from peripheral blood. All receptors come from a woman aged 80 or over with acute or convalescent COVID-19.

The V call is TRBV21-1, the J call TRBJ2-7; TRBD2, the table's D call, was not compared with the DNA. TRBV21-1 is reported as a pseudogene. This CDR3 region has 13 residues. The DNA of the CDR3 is TGTGCCAGCAGCAGCGGGAAATATTACGAGCAGTACTTC. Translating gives CASSSGKYYEQYF.

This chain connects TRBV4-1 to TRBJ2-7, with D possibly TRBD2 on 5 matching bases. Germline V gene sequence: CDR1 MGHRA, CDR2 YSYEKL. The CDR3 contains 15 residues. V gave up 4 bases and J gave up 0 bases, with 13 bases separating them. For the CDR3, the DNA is TGCGCCAGCAGCCCGGGAAAGCCTAGCTCCTACGAGCAGTACTTC. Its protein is CASSPGKPSSYEQYF.

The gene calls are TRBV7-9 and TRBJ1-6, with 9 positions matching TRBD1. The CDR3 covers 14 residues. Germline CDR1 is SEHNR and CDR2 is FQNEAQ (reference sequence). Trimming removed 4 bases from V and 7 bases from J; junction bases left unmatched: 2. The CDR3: CASSSGQGNSPLHF. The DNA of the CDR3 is TGTGCCAGCAGCTCCGGACAGGGGAATTCACCCCTCCACTTT.

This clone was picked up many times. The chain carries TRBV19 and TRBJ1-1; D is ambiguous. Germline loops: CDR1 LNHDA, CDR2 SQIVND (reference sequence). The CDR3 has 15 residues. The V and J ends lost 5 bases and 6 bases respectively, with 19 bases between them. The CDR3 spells CASSALLGSGAEAFF. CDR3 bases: TGTGCCAGTAGTGCTTTATTGGGGAGTGGAGCTGAAGCTTTCTTT.

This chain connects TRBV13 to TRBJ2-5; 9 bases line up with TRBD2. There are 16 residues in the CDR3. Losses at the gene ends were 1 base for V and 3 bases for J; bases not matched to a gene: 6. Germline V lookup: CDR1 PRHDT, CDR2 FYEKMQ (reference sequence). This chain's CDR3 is CASSLEVAGAEETQYF. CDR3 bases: TGTGCCAGCAGCTTAGAGGTAGCGGGGGCTGAAGAGACCCAGTACTTC.

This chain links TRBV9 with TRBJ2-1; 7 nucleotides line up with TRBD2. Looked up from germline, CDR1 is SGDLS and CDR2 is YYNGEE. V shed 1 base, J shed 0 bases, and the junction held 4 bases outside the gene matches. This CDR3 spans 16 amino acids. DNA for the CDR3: TGTGCCAGCAGCGTATCGGGCGGGAGCTCCTACAATGAGCAGTTCTTC. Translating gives CASSVSGGSSYNEQFF.

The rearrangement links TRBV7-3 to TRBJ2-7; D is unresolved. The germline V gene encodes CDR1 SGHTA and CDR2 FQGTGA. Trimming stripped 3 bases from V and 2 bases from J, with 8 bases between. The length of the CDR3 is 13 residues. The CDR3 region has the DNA TGTGCCAGCAGCTTCGACACGACCTACGAGCAGTACTTC. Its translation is CASSFDTTYEQYF.

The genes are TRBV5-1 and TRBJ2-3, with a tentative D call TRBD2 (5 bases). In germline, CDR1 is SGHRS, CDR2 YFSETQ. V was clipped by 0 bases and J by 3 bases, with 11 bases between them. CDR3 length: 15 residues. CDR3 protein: CASSLERRTTDTQYF. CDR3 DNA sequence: TGCGCCAGCAGCTTGGAGAGGAGGACGACAGATACGCAGTATTTT.

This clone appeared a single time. This CDR3 is CASSLRTGPKQYF. As DNA, the CDR3 is TGTGCCAGCAGCCTCCGGACAGGGCCTAAGCAGTATTTT. The gene calls are TRBV13 and TRBJ2-3; 8 positions agree with TRBD1. Germline values: CDR1 PRHDT, CDR2 FYEKMQ (reference sequence). This CDR3 spans 13 amino acids. Unmatched junction bases numbered 9, after V lost 5 bases and J lost 11 bases.

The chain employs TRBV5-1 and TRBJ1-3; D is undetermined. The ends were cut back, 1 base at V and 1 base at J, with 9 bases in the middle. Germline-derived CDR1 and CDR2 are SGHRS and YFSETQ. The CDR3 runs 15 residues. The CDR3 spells CASSLYGDSGNTIYF. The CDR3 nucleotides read TGCGCCAGCAGCTTGTACGGGGATTCTGGAAACACCATATATTTT.

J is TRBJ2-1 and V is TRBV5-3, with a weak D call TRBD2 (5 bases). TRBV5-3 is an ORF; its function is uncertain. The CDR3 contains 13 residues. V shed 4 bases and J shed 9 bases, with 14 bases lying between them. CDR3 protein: CARSVFREGEQFF. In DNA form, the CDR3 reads TGTGCCAGAAGCGTCTTCAGAGAGGGTGAGCAGTTCTTC.

Here the CDR3 DNA reads TGTGCCACCAGTGATTTGGGAGGGCGCATTCAGTACTTC. This codes for CATSDLGGRIQYF. This rearrangement joins TRBV24-1 to TRBJ2-4; D perhaps matches TRBD2 (6 bases). V was trimmed by 0 bases and J by 9 bases, leaving 8 bases between them. Germline values: CDR1 KGHDR, CDR2 SFDVKD. This CDR3 region has 13 residues.

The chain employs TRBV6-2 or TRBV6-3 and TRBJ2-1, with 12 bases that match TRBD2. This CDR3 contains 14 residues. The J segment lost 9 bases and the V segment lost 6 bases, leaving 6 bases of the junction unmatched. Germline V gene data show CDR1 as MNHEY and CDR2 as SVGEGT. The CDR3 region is CASSLAGGPGEQFF. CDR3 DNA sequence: TGTGCCAGCAGCCTAGCGGGAGGGCCGGGTGAGCAGTTCTTC.

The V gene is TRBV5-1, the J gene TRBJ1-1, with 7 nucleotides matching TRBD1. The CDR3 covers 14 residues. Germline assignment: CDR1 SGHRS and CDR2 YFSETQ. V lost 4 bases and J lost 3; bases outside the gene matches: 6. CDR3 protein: CASSRGGLDTEAFF. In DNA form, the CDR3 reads TGCGCCAGCAGCAGAGGGGGCTTGGACACTGAAGCTTTCTTT.

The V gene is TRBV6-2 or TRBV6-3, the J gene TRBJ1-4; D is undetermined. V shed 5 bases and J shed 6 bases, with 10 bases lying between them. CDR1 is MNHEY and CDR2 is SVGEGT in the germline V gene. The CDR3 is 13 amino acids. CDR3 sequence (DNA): TGTGCCAGCAGTAAGACTTGGGATGAAAAACTGTTTTTT. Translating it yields CASSKTWDEKLFF.

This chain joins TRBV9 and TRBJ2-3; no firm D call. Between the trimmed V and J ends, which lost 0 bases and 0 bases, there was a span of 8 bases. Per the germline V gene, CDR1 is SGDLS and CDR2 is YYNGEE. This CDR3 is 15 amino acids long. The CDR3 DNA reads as TGTGCCAGCAGCGTAGACTATCTTAGCACAGATACGCAGTATTTT. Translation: CASSVDYLSTDTQYF. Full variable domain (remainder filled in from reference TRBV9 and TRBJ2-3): DSGVTQTPKHLITATGQRVTLRCSPRSGDLSVYWYQQSLDQGLQFLIQYYNGEERAKGNILERFSAQQFPDLHSELNLSSLELGDSALYFCASSVDYLSTDTQYFGPGTRLTVL.

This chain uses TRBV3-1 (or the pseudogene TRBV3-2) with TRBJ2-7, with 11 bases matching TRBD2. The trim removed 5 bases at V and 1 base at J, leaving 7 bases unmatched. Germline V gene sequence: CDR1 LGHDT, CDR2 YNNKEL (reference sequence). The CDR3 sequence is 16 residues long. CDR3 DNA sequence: TGTGCCAGCAGCTATACTAGCGGGAGAGGGTCCTACGAGCAGTACTTC. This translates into CASSYTSGRGSYEQYF.

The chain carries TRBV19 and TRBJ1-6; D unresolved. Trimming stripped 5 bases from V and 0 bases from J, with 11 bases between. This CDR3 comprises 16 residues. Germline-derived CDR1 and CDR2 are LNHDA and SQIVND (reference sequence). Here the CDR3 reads CASSLRLGSYNSPLHF. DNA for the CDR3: TGTGCCAGTAGTTTGCGGCTCGGCTCCTATAATTCACCCCTCCACTTT.

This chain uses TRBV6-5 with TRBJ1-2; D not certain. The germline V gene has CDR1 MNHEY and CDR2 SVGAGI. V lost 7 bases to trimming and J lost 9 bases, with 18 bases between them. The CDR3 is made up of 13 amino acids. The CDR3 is CASTPLGTGSYTF. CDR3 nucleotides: TGTGCCAGCACCCCTCTCGGCACGGGGAGCTACACCTTC.

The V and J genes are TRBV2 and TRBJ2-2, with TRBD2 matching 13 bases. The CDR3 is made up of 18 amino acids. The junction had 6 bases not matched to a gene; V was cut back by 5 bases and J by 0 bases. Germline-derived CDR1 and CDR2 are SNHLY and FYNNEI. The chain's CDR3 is CASSPGLAGYPNTGELFF. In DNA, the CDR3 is TGTGCCAGCAGTCCGGGACTAGCGGGGTACCCGAACACCGGGGAGCTGTTTTTT. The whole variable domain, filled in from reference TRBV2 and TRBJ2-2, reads EPEVTQTPSHQVTQMGQEVILRCVPISNHLYFYWYRQILGQKVEFLVSFYNNEISEKSEIFDDQFSVERPDGSNFTLKIRSTKLEDSAMYFCASSPGLAGYPNTGELFFGEGSRLTVL.

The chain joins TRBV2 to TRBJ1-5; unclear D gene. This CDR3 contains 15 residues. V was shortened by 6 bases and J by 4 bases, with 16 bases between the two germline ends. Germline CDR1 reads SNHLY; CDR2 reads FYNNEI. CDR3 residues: CASRREPWVNQPQHF. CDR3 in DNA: TGTGCCAGCAGGAGGGAACCCTGGGTGAATCAGCCCCAGCATTTT.

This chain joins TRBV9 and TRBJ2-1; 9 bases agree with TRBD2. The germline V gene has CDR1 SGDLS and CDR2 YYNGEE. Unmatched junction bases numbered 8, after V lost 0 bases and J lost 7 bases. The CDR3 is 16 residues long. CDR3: CASSVAGGRAMNEQFF. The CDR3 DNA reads TGTGCCAGCAGCGTAGCGGGCGGGAGGGCCATGAATGAGCAGTTCTTC.

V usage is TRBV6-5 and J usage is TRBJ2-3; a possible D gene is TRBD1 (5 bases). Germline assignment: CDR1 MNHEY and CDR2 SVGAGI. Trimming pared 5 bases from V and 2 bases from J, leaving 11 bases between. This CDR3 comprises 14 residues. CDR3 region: CASSRGVNTDTQYF. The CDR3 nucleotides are TGTGCCAGCAGTAGGGGCGTAAACACAGATACGCAGTATTTT.

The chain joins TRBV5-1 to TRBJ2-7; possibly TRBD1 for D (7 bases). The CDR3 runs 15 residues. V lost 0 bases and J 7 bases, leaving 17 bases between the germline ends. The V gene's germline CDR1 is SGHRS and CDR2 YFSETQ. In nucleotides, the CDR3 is TGCGCCAGCAGCTTGGAACGGAGGGGGCTGGGTGAGCAGTACTTC. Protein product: CASSLERRGLGEQYF.

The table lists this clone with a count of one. This CDR3 reads CASSLSGGASGNTIYF. The CDR3 nucleotides are TGTGCCAGCAGTTTATCGGGGGGTGCCTCTGGAAACACCATATATTTT. The chain joins TRBV28 to TRBJ1-3; a weak D match, TRBD1 (5 bases). The V gene's germline CDR1 is MDHEN and CDR2 SYDVKM. Trimming removed 1 base at V and 0 bases at J, with 10 bases between. This CDR3 is 16 amino acids long.

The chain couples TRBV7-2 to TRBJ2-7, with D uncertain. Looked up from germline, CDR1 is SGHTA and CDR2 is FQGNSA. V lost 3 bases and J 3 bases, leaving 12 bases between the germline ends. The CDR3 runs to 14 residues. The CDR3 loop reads CASSFMDTGYEQYF. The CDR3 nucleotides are TGTGCCAGCAGCTTCATGGATACGGGCTACGAGCAGTACTTC.

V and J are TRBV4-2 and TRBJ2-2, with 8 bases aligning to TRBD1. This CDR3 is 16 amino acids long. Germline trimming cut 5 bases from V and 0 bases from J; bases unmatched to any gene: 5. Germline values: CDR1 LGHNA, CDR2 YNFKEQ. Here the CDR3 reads CASSSTGDTNTGELFF. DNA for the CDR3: TGTGCCAGCAGCTCGACAGGGGACACGAACACCGGGGAGCTGTTTTTT.